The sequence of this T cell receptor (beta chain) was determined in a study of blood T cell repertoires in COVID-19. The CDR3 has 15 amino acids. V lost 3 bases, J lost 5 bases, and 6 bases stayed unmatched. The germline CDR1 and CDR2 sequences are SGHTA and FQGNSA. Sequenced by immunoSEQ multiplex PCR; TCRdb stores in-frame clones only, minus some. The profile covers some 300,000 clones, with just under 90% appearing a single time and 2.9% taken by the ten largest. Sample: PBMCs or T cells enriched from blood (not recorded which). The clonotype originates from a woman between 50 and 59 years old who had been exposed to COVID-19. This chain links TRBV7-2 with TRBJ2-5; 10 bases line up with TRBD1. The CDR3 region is CASSFQTGGGETQYF. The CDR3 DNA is TGTGCCAGCAGCTTCCAGACAGGGGGCGGTGAGACCCAGTACTTC.